Below, 12 T cell receptor beta chains from the same sample are listed, as sequenced in a study of T cells in narcolepsy. Assay used: immunoSEQ multiplex PCR; TCRdb lists only in-frame clones, some missing. The sample gives some 30,000 clones, 87% of which show up once; 0.83% is in the top ten. The sequencing input was CD45RA- memory CD4+ T cells from PBMCs. These receptors came from a human donor with narcolepsy.

This chain links TRBV7-9 with TRBJ1-2, with 8 bases matching TRBD1. V lost 8 bases, J lost 2 bases, and 1 base stayed unmatched. This CDR3 region has 12 residues. CDR1 and CDR2 (germline): SEHNR, FQNEAQ (reference sequence). CDR3 protein: CASRQGNYGYTF. In DNA form, the CDR3 reads TGTGCCAGCCGACAGGGGAACTATGGCTACACCTTC.

The chain uses TRBV4-3 and TRBJ1-2, with a tentative D call TRBD1 (5 bases). Germline V gives CDR1 LGHNA, CDR2 YSLEER. The CDR3 has 17 amino acids. Trimming left V 2 bases short and J 6 bases short, with 22 bases between. The CDR3 loop is CASSQNTGRWVSHGYTF. The CDR3 nucleotides read TGCGCCAGCAGCCAAAACACGGGACGTTGGGTATCCCATGGCTACACCTTC.

The chain recombines TRBV2 with TRBJ1-5; D ambiguous. Germline-derived CDR1 and CDR2 are SNHLY and FYNNEI. CDR3 length: 15 residues. V dropped 1 base and J dropped 1 base, with 8 bases sitting between them. The CDR3, as DNA: TGTGCCAGCAGTGAAGAGGGTTTGAGCAATCAGCCCCAGCATTTT. Translation gives CASSEEGLSNQPQHF.

The chain links TRBV5-1 to TRBJ2-5, with 12 positions matching TRBD2. V shed 4 bases, J shed 3 bases, and the junction held 4 bases outside the gene matches. Germline V lookup: CDR1 SGHRS, CDR2 YFSETQ. The CDR3 has 15 residues. CDR3 amino acids: CASSRTSGNEETQYF. CDR3 DNA: TGCGCCAGCAGCCGGACTAGCGGGAATGAAGAGACCCAGTACTTC. Combining the CDR3 with reference TRBV5-1 and TRBJ2-5 gives the whole variable domain KAGVTQTPRYLIKTRGQQVTLSCSPISGHRSVSWYQQTPGQGLQFLFEYFSETQRNKGNFPGRFSGRQFSNSRSEMNVSTLELGDSALYLCASSRTSGNEETQYFGPGTRLLVL.

The chain couples TRBV28 to TRBJ1-6; tentatively, D is TRBD1 (5 bases). V gave up 5 bases and J gave up 5 bases, with 13 bases separating them. Germline lookup yields CDR1 MDHEN and CDR2 SYDVKM. This CDR3 contains 15 residues. Here the CDR3 DNA reads TGTGCCAGCAGTGGGAGACAGAGACATAATTCACCCCTCCACTTT. Protein sequence: CASSGRQRHNSPLHF.

The chain is built from TRBV6-6 and TRBJ2-6, with 7 bases lining up with TRBD1. CDR3 length: 16 amino acids. V gave up 6 bases and J gave up 6 bases; unmatched junction bases: 11. Germline loops: CDR1 MNHNY, CDR2 SVGAGI (reference sequence). The CDR3 nucleotides are TGTGCCAGCAGCTACCGAGGGACAGTCAAGGCCAACGTCCTGACTTTC. Translation gives CASSYRGTVKANVLTF.

The J gene is TRBJ2-1, the V gene TRBV10-2; the D gene is possibly TRBD2 (5 bases). CDR1 and CDR2 (germline): WSHSY, SAAADI. CDR3 length: 13 amino acids. V lost 3 bases to trimming and J lost 5 bases, with 8 bases between them. CDR3 DNA sequence: TGCGCCAGCAGTGAAAGACTAAACAATGAGCAGTTCTTC. This gives the protein CASSERLNNEQFF.

This rearrangement joins TRBV6-4 to TRBJ2-7, with 14 bases lining up with TRBD2. Per germline, CDR1 MRHNA and CDR2 SNTAGT. The V gene end was trimmed by 5 bases and the J gene end by 6 bases; junction bases not matched to a gene: 6. This CDR3 has 15 residues. The CDR3 DNA reads TGTGCCAGCAGTCCGGGACTAGCGGGAGTTGGCGAGCAGTACTTC. It yields the protein CASSPGLAGVGEQYF.

V usage is TRBV7-9 and J usage is TRBJ2-3; D is ambiguous. CDR1 and CDR2 from the germline V gene are SEHNR and FQNEAQ (reference sequence). The germline V and J ends were trimmed by 4 bases and 3 bases, with 5 bases remaining between them. The CDR3 runs 12 residues. Written as DNA, the CDR3 is TGTGCCAGCAGCTGGGCAACAGATACGCAGTATTTT. It encodes CASSWATDTQYF.

This clone was counted only a few times. The chain carries TRBV28 and TRBJ1-6, with 8 bases aligning to TRBD1. With V trimmed by 6 bases and J by 6 bases, 4 bases remained unmatched. This CDR3 comprises 14 residues. Germline values: CDR1 MDHEN, CDR2 SYDVKM. The CDR3 spells CASRHRGFNSPLHF. The CDR3, as DNA: TGTGCCAGCAGACACAGGGGGTTTAATTCACCCCTCCACTTT.

In regard to this clone: The sample holds other DNA sequences that translate to the same CDR3. J is TRBJ1-5 and V is TRBV28; the match to TRBD1 covers 8 bases. Losses at the gene ends were 3 bases for V and 6 bases for J; bases not matched to a gene: 4. Per the germline V gene, CDR1 is MDHEN and CDR2 is SYDVKM. CDR3 size: 14 residues. The CDR3 DNA sequence: TGTGCCAGCAGTTTGGACAGGGTAGGTCAGCCCCAGCATTTT. This encodes CASSLDRVGQPQHF.

This chain joins TRBV7-2 and TRBJ2-5, with D possibly being TRBD2 (7 bases). Germline loops: CDR1 SGHTA, CDR2 FQGNSA. V gave up 3 bases and J gave up 9 bases, with 17 bases separating them. The CDR3 contains 14 residues. The CDR3 nucleotides read TGTGCCAGCAGCTTGGGGGGGGACCCAGGGGCCCAGTACTTC. Translating gives CASSLGGDPGAQYF.